This TCR beta chain originates from a study of patients and donors after allogeneic stem cell transplantation. From germline, CDR1 is MNHEY and CDR2 SVGEGT. The CDR3 consists of 16 residues. Trimming removed 6 bases at V and 4 bases at J, with 19 bases between. TCRdb analysed the RT-PCR reads with MiXCR anew, one entry per CDR3 protein. The sample carries about a million distinct CDR3 sequences, roughly 18% recorded once. V gene TRBV6-2 or TRBV6-3 combines with J gene TRBJ1-5, with D perhaps matching TRBD1 (6 bases). What was sequenced was blood, either unsorted or a sorted T cell fraction (not recorded which). The TCR was taken from a human donor who was either an allogeneic HSCT recipient or a stem cell or donor lymphocyte infusion donor (not recorded which). It is not recorded whose cells these are; they may come from a transplant donor. The CDR3 nucleotides are TGTGCCAGCAGACCCTACAACTCAGGGGCGAATCAGCCCCAGCATTTT. It encodes CASRPYNSGANQPQHF.